The 21 T cell receptor beta chains below all came from one sample that was sequenced in a study of shared clonotypes between healthy human individuals. Data came from immunoSEQ multiplex PCR; TCRdb stores just in-frame clones and leaves some out. The sample records about 2.4 million clones, approximately 94% being singletons. The material sequenced was naive CD4+ T cells from PBMCs. Stated subset: CD45RA+ positively selected. All receptors come from a man younger than 35 in good health. Some clones in this sample may be carry-over from other donors' samples.

V is TRBV27 and J is TRBJ2-6, with D uncertain. V lost 1 base and J lost 1, with 14 bases in between. Germline V gene sequence: CDR1 MNHEY, CDR2 SMNVEV (reference sequence). The CDR3 covers 18 residues. Here the CDR3 DNA reads TGTGCCAGCAGTTTATGGGCTGGTCAGCTTTCTGGGGCCAACGTCCTGACTTTC. Translated, it gives CASSLWAGQLSGANVLTF. Combining the CDR3 with reference TRBV27 and TRBJ2-6 gives the whole variable domain EAQVTQNPRYLITVTGKKLTVTCSQNMNHEYMSWYRQDPGLGLRQIYYSMNVEVTDKGDVPEGYKVSRKEKRNFPLILESPSPNQTSLYFCASSLWAGQLSGANVLTFGAGSRLTVL.

The chain links TRBV2 to TRBJ1-1; D remains ambiguous. Per the germline V gene, CDR1 is SNHLY and CDR2 is FYNNEI. The CDR3 covers 13 residues. With 7 bases removed from V and 3 bases from J, the gap between germline ends came to 12 bases. CDR3 residues: CASTGPRYTEAFF. The DNA for the CDR3 is TGTGCCAGCACCGGCCCGCGGTACACTGAAGCTTTCTTT.

This clone showed up just once. The chain carries TRBV4-3 and TRBJ1-4, with 9 bases that match TRBD1. Germline values: CDR1 LGHNA, CDR2 YSLEER. V lost 5 bases to trimming and J lost 8 bases; unmatched junction nucleotides: 9. The length of the CDR3 is 15 residues. CDR3 in amino acids: CASSIRTGAGEKLFF. The CDR3 DNA reads TGCGCCAGCAGCATTCGGACAGGGGCAGGGGAAAAACTGTTTTTT.

The gene calls are TRBV15 and TRBJ2-7; D is perhaps TRBD1 (5 bases). Deletions cut 0 bases from V and 2 bases from J, with 11 bases between. The CDR3 contains 15 residues. Germline CDR1 and CDR2: LNHNV and YYDKDF (reference sequence). The CDR3 region has the DNA TGTGCCACCAGCAGAGATTTGGCGACAGCCTACGAGCAGTACTTC. Residues: CATSRDLATAYEQYF.

The chain joins TRBV21-1 to TRBJ2-4; the table's TRBD2 call for D was not verified on the DNA. TRBV21-1 is a documented pseudogene. The CDR3 length is 14 residues. The CDR3 reads CASLIAGGGNIQYF. For the CDR3, the DNA is TGTGCCAGCTTGATAGCGGGAGGTGGAAACATTCAGTACTTC.

Turning to this clone: This CDR3 is also generated by other DNA sequences in the sample. The gene calls are TRBV5-1 and TRBJ2-5, with 12 positions matching TRBD2. The CDR3 consists of 14 residues. Germline CDR1 is SGHRS and CDR2 is YFSETQ. Germline trimming cut 3 bases from V and 5 bases from J; bases unmatched to any gene: 2. CDR3 nucleotide sequence: TGCGCCAGCAGCTCGGGACTAGCGGGTGAGACCCAGTACTTC. Its protein product is CASSSGLAGETQYF.

The chain recombines TRBV28 with TRBJ2-2; 13 nucleotides match TRBD2. The CDR3 sequence is 16 residues long. V was pared by 6 bases and J by 6 bases, with 7 bases of the junction left unmatched. Germline V gene lookup returns CDR1 MDHEN and CDR2 SYDVKM. The CDR3 bases are TGTGCCAGCAGGTGGACTAGCGGGAGACCGGCCGGGGAGCTGTTTTTT. Translated, it gives CASRWTSGRPAGELFF.

V is TRBV28 and J is TRBJ2-7, with 11 bases lining up with TRBD1. Trimming cost V 3 bases and J 6 bases; bases outside gene matches: 16. The CDR3 spans 18 residues. Germline CDR1 MDHEN, CDR2 SYDVKM. CDR3 nucleotide sequence: TGTGCCAGCAGTTTCTCGGGGCCGGGACAGGGGGGGTTCGGCGAGCAGTACTTC. Amino acids: CASSFSGPGQGGFGEQYF.

With regard to this clone: This same CDR3 is encoded by further DNA sequences in the sample. The rearrangement joins TRBV2 to TRBJ1-5; 9 bases are shared with TRBD1. The V gene end was trimmed by 4 bases and the J gene end by 6 bases; junction bases not matched to a gene: 4. Germline CDR1 reads SNHLY; CDR2 reads FYNNEI. The CDR3 sequence is 14 residues long. The CDR3 is CASSGTGARQPQHF. In DNA, the CDR3 is TGTGCCAGCAGTGGGACAGGGGCGCGTCAGCCCCAGCATTTT.

V and J are TRBV28 and TRBJ1-2; D not resolved. The CDR3 is 12 amino acids. The V and J ends lost 5 bases and 1 base respectively, with 5 bases between them. Germline V lookup: CDR1 MDHEN, CDR2 SYDVKM. CDR3 in amino acids: CASSVSNYGYTF. The CDR3 bases are TGTGCCAGCAGTGTCAGTAACTATGGCTACACCTTC.

This chain joins TRBV6-5 and TRBJ2-5, with 8 bases aligning to TRBD1. The CDR3 loop spans 14 amino acids. Germline CDR1 MNHEY, CDR2 SVGAGI. V was clipped by 6 bases and J by 8 bases; unmatched bases: 11. The CDR3, as DNA: TGTGCCAGCAGCTCACCGGGACAGGCCAGTACCCAGTACTTC. Amino acid sequence: CASSSPGQASTQYF.

The genes are TRBV28 and TRBJ1-2; D is possibly TRBD1 (6 bases). The CDR3 runs 14 residues. Germline CDR1 and CDR2: MDHEN and SYDVKM. V was pared by 2 bases and J by 7 bases, with 14 bases between. This chain's CDR3 is CASSLGNRDRGYTF. CDR3 nucleotides: TGTGCCAGCAGTTTAGGTAACAGGGACCGTGGCTACACCTTC.

The J gene is TRBJ1-5, the V gene TRBV9, with D uncertain. Trimming cost V 4 bases and J 0 bases, with 11 bases left between them. Germline V gives CDR1 SGDLS, CDR2 YYNGEE. The CDR3 spans 15 residues. In nucleotides, the CDR3 is TGTGCCAGCAGCCCTACCGGGGATAGCAATCAGCCCCAGCATTTT. Residues: CASSPTGDSNQPQHF.

The chain links TRBV7-2 to TRBJ1-5, with 7 bases identical to TRBD1. CDR1 is SGHTA, CDR2 FQGNSA, per germline. V lost 6 bases, J lost 7 bases, and 9 bases stayed unmatched. The CDR3 length is 14 residues. CDR3 region: CASSLWDRGQPQHF. The CDR3 nucleotides are TGTGCCAGCAGTCTGTGGGACAGAGGCCAGCCCCAGCATTTT.

The J gene is TRBJ2-3, the V gene TRBV2; no clear D. In germline, CDR1 is SNHLY, CDR2 FYNNEI. This CDR3 region has 12 residues. Trimming took 1 base from V and 9 from J, leaving 8 bases between them. Written as DNA, the CDR3 is TGTGCCAGCAGTGAAGATGGCGGAACGCAGTATTTT. Translation: CASSEDGGTQYF.

The genes are TRBV5-1 and TRBJ1-1; D unresolved. The CDR3 covers 14 residues. Trimming removed 4 bases at V and 5 bases at J, with 15 bases between. Germline loops: CDR1 SGHRS, CDR2 YFSETQ. The CDR3 sequence: CASSPPIRTTEAFF. CDR3 nucleotide sequence: TGCGCCAGCAGCCCGCCAATACGAACGACTGAAGCTTTCTTT.

The rearrangement links TRBV18 to TRBJ2-1; D might be TRBD2 (5 bases). Germline CDR1 reads KGHSH; CDR2 reads LQKENI. Trimming cost V 6 bases and J 1 base, with 10 bases left between them. There are 14 residues in the CDR3. CDR3 sequence reads: CASSARASYNEQFF. CDR3 in DNA: TGTGCCAGCTCGGCGAGGGCTTCCTACAATGAGCAGTTCTTC.

This CDR3 is CASSFWAVNTEAFF. The CDR3 nucleotides are TGTGCCAGCAGCTTTTGGGCGGTGAACACTGAAGCTTTCTTT. This chain links TRBV7-9 with TRBJ1-1; D is uncertain. Per the germline V gene, CDR1 is SEHNR and CDR2 is FQNEAQ (reference sequence). V was trimmed by 3 bases and J by 0 bases, leaving 8 bases between them. This CDR3 comprises 14 residues.

The chain recombines TRBV25-1 with TRBJ2-7; D is possibly TRBD1 (6 bases). V lost 4 bases and J lost 5, with 9 bases in between. The germline V gene encodes CDR1 MGHDK and CDR2 SYGVNS. There are 12 residues in the CDR3. DNA of the CDR3: TGTGCCAGCAGTGGATACAGGGACGAGCAGTACTTC. As protein: CASSGYRDEQYF.

The genes are TRBV29-1 and TRBJ2-1; 8 bases are a match to TRBD2. The CDR3 covers 12 residues. In germline, CDR1 is SQVTM, CDR2 ANQGSEA. Unmatched junction bases numbered 4, after V lost 5 bases and J lost 7 bases. This CDR3 reads CSVYGRGNEQFF. The DNA for the CDR3 is TGCAGCGTTTACGGGAGGGGTAATGAGCAGTTCTTC.

The rearrangement uses TRBV30 and TRBJ1-3; D is perhaps TRBD1 (6 bases). There are 16 residues in the CDR3. Germline assignment: CDR1 GTSNPN and CDR2 SVGIG (reference sequence). V was shortened by 6 bases and J by 1 base, with 19 bases between the two germline ends. CDR3 coding DNA: TGTGCCTGTGCCGAAGGGGGGGGGAGTTCTGGAAACACCATATATTTT. Translated, it gives CACAEGGGSSGNTIYF.